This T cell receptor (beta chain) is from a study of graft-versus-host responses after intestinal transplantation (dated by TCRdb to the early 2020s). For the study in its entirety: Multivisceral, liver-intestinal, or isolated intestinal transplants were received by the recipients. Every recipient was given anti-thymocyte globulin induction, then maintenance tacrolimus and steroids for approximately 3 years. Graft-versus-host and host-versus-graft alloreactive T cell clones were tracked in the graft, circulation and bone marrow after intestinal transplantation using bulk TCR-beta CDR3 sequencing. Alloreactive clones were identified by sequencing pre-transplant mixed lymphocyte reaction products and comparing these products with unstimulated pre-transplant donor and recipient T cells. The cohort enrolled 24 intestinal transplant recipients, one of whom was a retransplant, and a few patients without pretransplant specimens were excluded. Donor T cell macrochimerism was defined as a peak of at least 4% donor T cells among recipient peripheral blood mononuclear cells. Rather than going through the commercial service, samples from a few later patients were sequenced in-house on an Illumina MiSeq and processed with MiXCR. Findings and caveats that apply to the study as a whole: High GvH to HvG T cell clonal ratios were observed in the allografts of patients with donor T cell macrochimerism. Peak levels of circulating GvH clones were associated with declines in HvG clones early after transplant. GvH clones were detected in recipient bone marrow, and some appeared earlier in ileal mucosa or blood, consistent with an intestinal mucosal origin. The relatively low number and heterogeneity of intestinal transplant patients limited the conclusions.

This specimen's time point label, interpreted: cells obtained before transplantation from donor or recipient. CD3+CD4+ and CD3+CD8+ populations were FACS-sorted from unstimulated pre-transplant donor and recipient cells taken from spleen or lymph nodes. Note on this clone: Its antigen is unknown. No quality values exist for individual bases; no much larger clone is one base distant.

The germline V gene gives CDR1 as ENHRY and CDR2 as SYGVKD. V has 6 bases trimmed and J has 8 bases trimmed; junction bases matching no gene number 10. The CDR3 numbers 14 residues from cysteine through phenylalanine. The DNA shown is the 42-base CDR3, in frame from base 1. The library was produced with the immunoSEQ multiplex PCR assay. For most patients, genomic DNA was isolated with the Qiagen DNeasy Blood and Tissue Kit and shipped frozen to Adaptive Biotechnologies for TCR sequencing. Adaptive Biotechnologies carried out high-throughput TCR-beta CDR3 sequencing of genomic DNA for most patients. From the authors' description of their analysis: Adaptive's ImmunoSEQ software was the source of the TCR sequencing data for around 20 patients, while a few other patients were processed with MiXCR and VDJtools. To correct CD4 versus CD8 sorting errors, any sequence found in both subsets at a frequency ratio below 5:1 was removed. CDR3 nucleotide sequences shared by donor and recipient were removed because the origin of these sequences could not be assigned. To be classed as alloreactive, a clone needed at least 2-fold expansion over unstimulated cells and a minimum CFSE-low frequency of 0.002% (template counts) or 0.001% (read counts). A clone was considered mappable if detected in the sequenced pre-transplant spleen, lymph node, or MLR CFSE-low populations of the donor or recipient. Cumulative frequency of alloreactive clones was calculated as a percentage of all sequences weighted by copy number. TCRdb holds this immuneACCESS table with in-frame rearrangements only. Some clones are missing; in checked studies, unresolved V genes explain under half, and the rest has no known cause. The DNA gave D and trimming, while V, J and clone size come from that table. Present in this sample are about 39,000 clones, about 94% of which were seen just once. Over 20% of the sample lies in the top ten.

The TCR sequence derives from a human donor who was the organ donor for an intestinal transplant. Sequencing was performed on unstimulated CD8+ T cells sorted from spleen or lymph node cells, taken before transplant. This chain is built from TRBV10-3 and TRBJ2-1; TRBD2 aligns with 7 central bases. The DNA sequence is TGTGCCATCAGGATTCTAGCGGACGCAGATGAGCAGTTCTTC. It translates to CAIRILADADEQFF.